Sequencing of this T cell receptor beta chain was carried out in a study of blood T cells in healthy people across ages. This clonotype was observed many times. As yet, its antigen is unknown. General observations from the study: The percentage of naive T cells correlated strongly with TCR beta diversity.

For every donor, a draw yielded approximately 9.8 milliliters of peripheral blood. The extraction recovered at least 5.5 micrograms of total RNA per sample. Next came a second PCR, run for about 6 to 12 cycles, which used a sample-barcoded 5' primer along with a J-beta primer mix. Each cDNA molecule was tagged by a template-switch adaptor with 12 random nucleotides. MiXCR was run by TCRdb on the 5' RACE reads, yielding one entry per CDR3 protein. Here the sample spans about 630,000 distinct CDR3 sequences, roughly 21% being singletons. Material: blood. This clonotype was sampled from a man between 65 and 85 years old in good health.

Here the CDR3 DNA reads TGTGCCAGCAACGAGAAAAGCTCCTACAATGAGCAGTTCTTC. Translation: CASNEKSSYNEQFF. The genes are TRBV2 and TRBJ2-1; no clear D. Per germline, CDR1 SNHLY and CDR2 FYNNEI. With 7 bases removed from V and 0 bases from J, the gap between germline ends came to 10 bases. This CDR3 comprises 14 residues.